This TCR beta chain was sequenced during a study of blood T cell repertoires in COVID-19. On the study more broadly: The United States, Italy and Spain provided the acute and convalescent COVID-19 samples.

Authors' processing steps: Estimation of nucleated cell counts was performed using reference gene primer amplification. Measured with immunoSEQ multiplex PCR; TCRdb has only the in-frame clones, and not every one. The D gene and trimming were derived from the DNA, and the V and J assignments and clone size from that table. Found here are about 50,000 clones, 86% of them singletons; the top ten hold 12% to 15%. This receptor was identified in a man in his 70s with acute or convalescent COVID-19. The sample was peripheral blood.

DNA of the CDR3: TGTGCCAGCGCCTTACCGGCCCTCCAGGTCTTCAGGGGAGAGACCCAGTACTTC. Its translation: CASALPALQVFRGETQYF. The V gene is TRBV9, the J gene TRBJ2-5; TRBD1 might be the D (6 bases). The germline CDR1 and CDR2 sequences are SGDLS and YYNGEE. V lost 7 bases and J 4 bases, leaving 29 bases between the germline ends. The CDR3 consists of 18 residues. The entire variable domain, with the rest obtained from reference TRBV9 and TRBJ2-5, is as follows: DSGVTQTPKHLITATGQRVTLRCSPRSGDLSVYWYQQSLDQGLQFLIQYYNGEERAKGNILERFSAQQFPDLHSELNLSSLELGDSALYFCASALPALQVFRGETQYFGPGTRLLVL.